In this sample, the clone carrying this TCR beta chain turned up many times. Its antigen is unknown. The CDR3 has 16 amino acids. Trimming pared 6 bases from V and 6 bases from J, leaving 21 bases between. This entry belongs to a study of neurological immune-mediated disorders. Overall study findings and caveats: HTLV-1-associated myelopathy displayed the greatest TCR clonal expansion, and multiple sclerosis exhibited the smallest, lower than that of healthy controls. CDR3 amino acid sequences of expanded clones were not shared across subjects, a result suggesting private repertoires in all groups.

5'RACE employing 10-nucleotide random UMIs yielded the cDNA. TCRdb used MiXCR to reprocess the 5' RACE reads, holding one entry per CDR3 protein. The sample has 60,000 to 90,000 distinct CDR3 sequences; roughly 10% are singletons. Time point given: longitudinal time-point 1 (baseline). 2 million unsorted PBMCs were stored in RNAlater at -80 °C before RNA extraction. The receptor was derived from a young man in good health. The chain combines TRBV12-3 or TRBV12-4 with TRBJ1-3; tentatively, D is TRBD1 (6 bases). Specimen: PBMCs. CDR3 DNA sequence: TGTGCCAGCAGCCCACGGCGAGGGGGAATTGCAAACACCATATATTTT. Its protein product is CASSPRRGGIANTIYF.